Following are 21 T cell receptor beta chains from one sample sequenced in a study of shared clonotypes between healthy human individuals. Naive CD8 populations comprised CD45RO-negative cells positively selected for CCR7, excluding terminally differentiated effector memory CD45RA+ cells. Sequencing used immunoSEQ multiplex PCR; TCRdb keeps in-frame clones, though not all of them. This table has fewer than 1 million clones, about 96% appearing once. Material: naive CD8+ T cells sorted from blood. Receptors originate from a man aged 30-40 years in good health.

The V call is TRBV29-1, the J call TRBJ2-7; D may be TRBD2 (5 bases). The CDR3 length is 13 residues. Trimming removed 7 bases from V and 1 base from J, with 14 bases in between. Germline assignment: CDR1 SQVTM and CDR2 ANQGSEA. This chain's CDR3 is CSAGNSDSYEQYF. Written as DNA, the CDR3 is TGCAGCGCCGGGAATAGCGATTCCTACGAGCAGTACTTC.

This clone was found once. The chain carries TRBV21-1 and TRBJ2-2; TRBD1, the D gene given by the table, was not confirmed from the DNA. TRBV21-1 is assigned pseudogene status. The CDR3 totals 16 residues. Here the CDR3 DNA reads TGTGCCAGCAATGACAGTTCGGCAGGGCCCCCCGGGGAGCTGTTTTTT. The encoded protein is CASNDSSAGPPGELFF.

V is TRBV2 and J is TRBJ2-2; 12 nucleotides line up with TRBD2. Germline V gives CDR1 SNHLY, CDR2 FYNNEI. CDR3 size: 15 residues. V was pared by 5 bases and J by 6 bases, with 4 bases of the junction left unmatched. As DNA, the CDR3 is TGTGCCAGCAGTCTAGCGGGAGGGCGCCCCGGGGAGCTGTTTTTT. This codes for CASSLAGGRPGELFF.

J is TRBJ2-7 and V is TRBV11-2; D is possibly TRBD2 (6 bases). The CDR3 consists of 12 residues. The V end lost 6 bases, the J end lost 5 bases, and 11 bases lay between the germline ends. Looked up from germline, CDR1 is SGHAT and CDR2 is FQNNGV. The CDR3 loop reads CASSSTRDEQYF. The CDR3 nucleotides read TGTGCCAGCAGTTCGACTAGAGACGAGCAGTACTTC. Drawing the rest from reference TRBV11-2 and TRBJ2-7, the complete variable domain is EAGVAQSPRYKIIEKRQSVAFWCNPISGHATLYWYQQILGQGPKLLIQFQNNGVVDDSQLPKDRFSAERLKGVDSTLKIQPAKLEDSAVYLCASSSTRDEQYFGPGTRLTVT.

The chain employs TRBV5-1 and TRBJ2-1; D ambiguous. The CDR3 has 16 amino acids. V lost 0 bases, J lost 7 bases, and 17 bases lay in between. Germline assignment: CDR1 SGHRS and CDR2 YFSETQ. The CDR3 reads CASSLESLNVLNEQFF. CDR3 coding DNA: TGCGCCAGCAGCTTGGAGTCACTAAACGTCTTGAATGAGCAGTTCTTC.

This CDR3 is CASSLGAGNYNEQFF. The CDR3 bases are TGTGCCAGCAGCTTAGGGGCGGGGAATTACAATGAGCAGTTCTTC. The rearrangement uses TRBV7-9 and TRBJ2-1; maybe TRBD2 (6 bases). The CDR3 contains 15 residues. The germline gives CDR1 SEHNR, CDR2 FQNEAQ (reference sequence). Trimming took off 1 base at V and 4 bases at J, with 11 bases between the two ends.

V gene TRBV6-6 combines with J gene TRBJ2-7; no clear D. This CDR3 comprises 15 residues. CDR1 and CDR2 (germline): MNHNY, SVGAGI (reference sequence). V was clipped by 0 bases and J by 0 bases, with 9 bases between them. CDR3 residues: CASSYSGEISYEQYF. The CDR3, as DNA: TGTGCCAGCAGTTACTCAGGAGAGATCTCCTACGAGCAGTACTTC.

The rearrangement uses TRBV4-2 and TRBJ2-5; 11 bases are shared with TRBD2. Germline V gives CDR1 LGHNA, CDR2 YNFKEQ. This CDR3 region has 19 residues. V was pared by 1 base and J by 2 bases, with 12 bases of the junction left unmatched. CDR3 nucleotide sequence: TGTGCCAGCAGCCAAGCCGTAACTAGCGGGAGTCAGGAACAAGAGACCCAGTACTTC. Residues: CASSQAVTSGSQEQETQYF.

The table lists this clone with a count of one. The chain uses TRBV7-9 and TRBJ2-1, with 7 bases aligning to TRBD1. Germline CDR1 SEHNR, CDR2 FQNEAQ (reference sequence). V lost 6 bases and J lost 5; bases outside the gene matches: 7. The length of the CDR3 is 14 residues. CDR3: CASRSGTANNEQFF. The CDR3 region has the DNA TGTGCCAGCAGATCGGGGACAGCAAACAATGAGCAGTTCTTC.

This chain joins TRBV5-1 and TRBJ2-3, with TRBD2 as a possible D gene (6 bases). Germline CDR1 reads SGHRS; CDR2 reads YFSETQ. V lost 0 bases and J lost 1, with 18 bases in between. The CDR3 is 18 residues long. The chain's CDR3 is CASSLVGVRERGTDTQYF. CDR3 bases: TGCGCCAGCAGCTTGGTGGGAGTACGGGAGCGCGGCACAGATACGCAGTATTTT.

With regard to this clone: Other DNA sequences in this specimen translate into the identical CDR3. This rearrangement joins TRBV29-1 to TRBJ2-7; 7 nucleotides line up with TRBD1. Trimming cost V 3 bases and J 2 bases; bases outside gene matches: 7. This CDR3 region has 14 residues. Germline V CDR1 and CDR2: SQVTM, ANQGSEA. The CDR3 region is CSVEGQGETYEQYF. DNA of the CDR3: TGCAGCGTTGAGGGCCAGGGGGAAACCTACGAGCAGTACTTC.

V gene TRBV9 combines with J gene TRBJ1-2; D ambiguous. The CDR3 runs 14 residues. Trimming left V 6 bases short and J 5 bases short, with 17 bases between. The germline V gene encodes CDR1 SGDLS and CDR2 YYNGEE. The chain's CDR3 is CASTNRNIPYGYTF. The CDR3 coding sequence is TGTGCCAGCACTAATAGGAACATCCCGTATGGCTACACCTTC.

This chain connects TRBV6-5 to TRBJ2-1; D possibly uses TRBD1 or TRBD2 (5 bases each). The CDR3 totals 14 residues. Trimming stripped 5 bases from V and 10 bases from J, with 18 bases between. The V gene's germline CDR1 is MNHEY and CDR2 SVGAGI. The CDR3 loop is CASSKRGPPHEQFF. CDR3 nucleotides: TGTGCCAGCAGTAAACGGGGACCGCCCCACGAGCAGTTCTTC.

This sequence joins TRBV7-9 and TRBJ2-3, with 8 bases fitting TRBD2. The V gene's germline CDR1 is SEHNR and CDR2 FQNEAQ (reference sequence). With 5 bases clipped from V and 1 base from J, the junction kept 11 bases outside the gene matches. The CDR3 runs 17 residues. CDR3 DNA sequence: TGTGCCAGCAGCCCTCGGGGCAGCGGGAGTGGCACAGATACGCAGTATTTT. Translated: CASSPRGSGSGTDTQYF. The variable domain in full, with the rest retrieved from reference TRBV7-9 and TRBJ2-3, is DTGVSQNPRHKITKRGQNVTFRCDPISEHNRLYWYRQTLGQGPEFLTYFQNEAQLEKSRLLSDRFSAERPKGSFSTLEIQRTEQGDSAMYLCASSPRGSGSGTDTQYFGPGTRLTVL.

This rearrangement joins TRBV19 to TRBJ1-4, with 9 bases that match TRBD1. The CDR3 is made up of 15 amino acids. Germline-derived CDR1 and CDR2 are LNHDA and SQIVND (reference sequence). With V trimmed by 7 bases and J by 5 bases, 8 bases remained unmatched. CDR3 loop: CASTSIGTGNEKLFF. Written as DNA, the CDR3 is TGTGCCAGTACTTCCATCGGGACAGGGAATGAAAAACTGTTTTTT.

The rearrangement joins TRBV11-3 to TRBJ2-3; 8 nucleotides align to TRBD1. The germline V gene has CDR1 SGHNT and CDR2 YENEEA. Unmatched junction bases numbered 7, after V lost 2 bases and J lost 0 bases. This CDR3 has 17 residues. The CDR3 DNA is TGTGCCAGCAGCTTAACACCCTGGACAGGGAGCACAGATACGCAGTATTTT. Translation: CASSLTPWTGSTDTQYF.

This sequence joins TRBV5-6 and TRBJ2-1; a possible D gene is TRBD1 (6 bases). Germline lookup yields CDR1 SGHDT and CDR2 YYEEEE. The length of the CDR3 is 14 residues. Deletions cut 4 bases from V and 7 bases from J, with 15 bases between. DNA of the CDR3: TGTGCCAGCAGCAGGACAGATATCCCGAATGAGCAGTTCTTC. Amino acids: CASSRTDIPNEQFF.

The J gene is TRBJ2-7, the V gene TRBV21-1; TRBD2 is the table's D call, not checked against the DNA. TRBV21-1 is annotated as a pseudogene. This CDR3 spans 15 amino acids. CDR3 residues: CASSKVVGDPYEQYF. Written as DNA, the CDR3 is TGTGCCAGCAGCAAAGTAGTAGGAGATCCCTACGAGCAGTACTTC.

The rearrangement joins TRBV28 to TRBJ2-2; 8 nucleotides match TRBD2. The CDR3 runs 16 residues. V shed 5 bases, J shed 2 bases, and the junction held 7 bases outside the gene matches. Germline-derived CDR1 and CDR2 are MDHEN and SYDVKM. The CDR3 DNA follows: TGTGCCAGCAGTCCAATTCTAGCGGGTAACACCGGGGAGCTGTTTTTT. Translation gives CASSPILAGNTGELFF.

This clone is a singleton in its sample. The chain is built from TRBV30 and TRBJ1-1; D perhaps matches TRBD1 (5 bases). CDR1 is GTSNPN, CDR2 SVGIG, per germline (reference sequence). The length of the CDR3 is 14 residues. V shed 1 base and J shed 2 bases, with 11 bases lying between them. The CDR3 region is CAWSEQVGNTEAFF. The DNA of the CDR3 is TGTGCCTGGAGTGAACAGGTTGGAAACACTGAAGCTTTCTTT.

As concerns this clone: Within the sample, other DNA sequences also encode this same CDR3. The chain couples TRBV28 to TRBJ2-7, with 13 bases aligning to TRBD2. V shed 6 bases and J 5 bases; nucleotides not matched to a gene: 4. The CDR3 has 14 amino acids. CDR1 is MDHEN, CDR2 SYDVKM, per germline. The CDR3 sequence is CASSPGLAGDEQYF. The CDR3 region has the DNA TGTGCCAGCAGCCCCGGACTAGCGGGGGACGAGCAGTACTTC.